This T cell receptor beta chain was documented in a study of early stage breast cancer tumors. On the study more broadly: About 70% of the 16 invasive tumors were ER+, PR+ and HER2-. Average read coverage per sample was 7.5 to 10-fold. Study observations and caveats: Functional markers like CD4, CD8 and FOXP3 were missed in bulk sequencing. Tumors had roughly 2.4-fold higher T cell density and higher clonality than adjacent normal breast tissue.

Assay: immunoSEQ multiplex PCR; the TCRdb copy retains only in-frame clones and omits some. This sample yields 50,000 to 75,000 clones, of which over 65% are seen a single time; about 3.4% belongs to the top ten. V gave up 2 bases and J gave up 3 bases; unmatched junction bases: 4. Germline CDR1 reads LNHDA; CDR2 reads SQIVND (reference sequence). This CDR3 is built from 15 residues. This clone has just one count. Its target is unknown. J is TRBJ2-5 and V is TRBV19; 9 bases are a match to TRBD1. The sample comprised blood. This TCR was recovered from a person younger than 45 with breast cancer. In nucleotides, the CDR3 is TGTGCCAGTAGTATAACGGGGACAGGGAAAGAGACCCAGTACTTC. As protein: CASSITGTGKETQYF.